One sample yielded the 3 T cell receptor beta chains listed below, sequenced in a study of beta chain features in type 1 diabetes (dated by TCRdb to 2017 to 2018). The library relied on the immunoSEQ multiplex PCR assay. The entire isolated RNA was reverse transcribed using the High Capacity cDNA Reverse Transcription Kit, and thus expressed TCRB transcripts were sequenced. TCRdb carries this immuneACCESS record with in-frame sequences only. Its versions omit some clonotypes, under half of them owing to an unresolved V gene in the studies checked, with the rest unexplained. This sample is represented by about 160,000 clones; around 8% of them were singletons. 0.55% to 0.65% of the sample is taken by the ten largest. Sequencing was performed on central memory CD4+ T cells from blood. These receptors all stem from a man between 18 and 35 years old in good health.

The genes are TRBV7-2 and TRBJ1-2; D not resolved. The CDR3 runs 15 residues. Germline V gives CDR1 SGHTA, CDR2 FQGNSA. Trimming took off 1 base at V and 5 bases at J, with 14 bases between the two ends. Written as DNA, the CDR3 is TGTGCCAGCAGCTTAGGCCGGGGTGACGTTTATGGCTACACCTTC. Protein product: CASSLGRGDVYGYTF.

This clone was counted only a few times. The V gene is TRBV30, the J gene TRBJ2-7; a possible D gene is TRBD1 (6 bases). Per the germline V gene, CDR1 is GTSNPN and CDR2 is SVGIG (reference sequence). The V and J ends lost 5 bases and 4 bases respectively, with 9 bases between them. The CDR3 runs to 11 residues. The CDR3 DNA reads as TGTGCCTGGGGGGGCTTATACGAGCAGTACTTC. As protein: CAWGGLYEQYF. The full variable domain, completed using reference TRBV30 and TRBJ2-7, is SQTIHQWPATLVQPVGSPLSLECTVEGTSNPNLYWYRQAAGRGLQLLFYSVGIGQISSEVPQNLSASRPQDRQFILSSKKLLLSDSGFYLCAWGGLYEQYFGPGTRLTVT.

In its sample, this clone was seen a few times. This chain joins TRBV28 and TRBJ1-4; maybe TRBD1 (6 bases). V gave up 2 bases and J gave up 2 bases, with 18 bases separating them. This CDR3 region has 18 residues. Germline loops: CDR1 MDHEN, CDR2 SYDVKM. The DNA for the CDR3 is TGTGCCAGCAGTTTACGGACCTGGGGGCTTCGGACTAATGAAAAACTGTTTTTT. Residues: CASSLRTWGLRTNEKLFF. The variable domain in full, completed from reference TRBV28 and TRBJ1-4, reads DVKVTQSSRYLVKRTGEKVFLECVQDMDHENMFWYRQDPGLGLRLIYFSYDVKMKEKGDIPEGYSVSREKKERFSLILESASTNQTSMYLCASSLRTWGLRTNEKLFFGSGTQLSVL.